This TCR beta chain was sequenced in a study of CD8+CD57+ T cells in acquired aplastic anemia. This clonotype was seen more than once but under ten times. Genomic DNA, serving as template, underwent TCR beta VDJ and CDR3 profiling. TCRdb reanalysed the reads using MiXCR and keeps one entry per CDR3 protein. The table lists 150,000 to 160,000 distinct CDR3 sequences, approximately 52% of them singletons. Sequenced patients had shown CD8+CD57+ cell expansion by flow cytometry. Diagnosis of severe acquired aplastic anemia applied to all patients. There are 13 residues in the CDR3. V lost 1 base to trimming and J lost 5 bases, with 9 bases between them. Germline V gene sequence: CDR1 SNHLY, CDR2 FYNNEI.

The clonotype comes from a human donor with aplastic anemia. Sequenced input: sorted CD4+, CD8+, or CD8+CD57+ T cells (not recorded which) from PBMCs. The chain is built from TRBV2 and TRBJ2-7; D unresolved. The CDR3 sequence is CASSEERWDEQYF. The DNA of the CDR3 is TGTGCCAGCAGTGAAGAAAGGTGGGACGAGCAGTACTTC.